The 3 T cell receptor beta chains below were found in one sample sequenced in a study of beta chain features in type 1 diabetes. Regarding the study as a whole: In every one of the four CD4+ subsets, TCRB CDR3s were moderately but significantly shorter in Type 1 diabetes patients.

Their recognized antigens are unknown. The whole isolated RNA underwent reverse transcription, so sequencing captured expressed TCRB transcripts. This table comes from immunoSEQ multiplex PCR, and its TCRdb copy is limited to in-frame clones, with some not included. Seen here are 140,000 to 150,000 clones, roughly an eighth observed once, and the top ten hold 1.3%. Sequenced input: central memory CD4+ T cells from blood. The source is a man younger than 30 with type 1 diabetes.

V usage is TRBV27 and J usage is TRBJ2-2; 9 nucleotides line up with TRBD1. The ends lost 1 base at V and 5 bases at J; junction bases unmatched: 5. This CDR3 comprises 16 residues. Germline lookup yields CDR1 MNHEY and CDR2 SMNVEV (reference sequence). The CDR3 protein is CASSLWDRAKTGELFF. The DNA of the CDR3 is TGTGCCAGCAGTTTATGGGACAGGGCCAAAACCGGGGAGCTGTTTTTT.

The CDR3 protein is CARGRANYGYTF. The CDR3 region has the DNA TGTGCCCGGGGAAGAGCTAACTATGGCTACACCTTC. V usage is TRBV30 and J usage is TRBJ1-2; the D is unclear. V lost 8 bases and J 0 bases, leaving 10 bases between the germline ends. Germline V gene sequence: CDR1 GTSNPN, CDR2 SVGIG (reference sequence). The length of the CDR3 is 12 residues.

In this sample, this clone turned up a few times. With a far larger clone one base away, a read error is the likely cause. The chain recombines TRBV13 with TRBJ1-6; D unresolved. CDR1 PRHDT and CDR2 FYEKMQ come from the germline V gene (reference sequence). CDR3 length equals 13 residues. Trimming removed 1 base at V and 10 bases at J, with 8 bases between. The CDR3 DNA follows: TGTGCCAGCAGCTTAGAACCGAAATCACCCCTCCACTTT. Amino acid sequence: CASSLEPKSPLHF.